The sequence of this TCR beta chain was determined in a study of blood T cell repertoires in COVID-19. V gave up 2 bases and J gave up 7 bases, with 15 bases separating them. In germline, CDR1 is SGHRS, CDR2 YFSETQ. CDR3 length equals 15 residues. This clone was seen once. Some clones are missing from TCRdb's copy, which holds only in-frame ones; the method was immunoSEQ multiplex PCR. The repertoire consists of around 62,000 clones, with around 85% occurring once and the leading ten covering roughly 20%. This TCR derives from a man between 45 and 60 years old with acute or convalescent COVID-19. The sample consisted of peripheral blood. V gene TRBV5-1 combines with J gene TRBJ2-2, with a tentative D call TRBD2 (6 bases). The CDR3 DNA reads as TGCGCCAGCAGCTTATACGGCGGGGCCGGCGGGGAGCTGTTTTTT. Its translation: CASSLYGGAGGELFF. The full variable domain, its missing parts supplied by reference TRBV5-1 and TRBJ2-2, is KAGVTQTPRYLIKTRGQQVTLSCSPISGHRSVSWYQQTPGQGLQFLFEYFSETQRNKGNFPGRFSGRQFSNSRSEMNVSTLELGDSALYLCASSLYGGAGGELFFGEGSRLTVL.